Listed below are T cell receptor beta chains from one sample, sequenced in a study of cytomegalovirus exposure and HLA in healthy donors. Profiled with immunoSEQ multiplex PCR; TCRdb holds only in-frame clones, not every one. The table has 180,000 or so clones, over 65% seen once; the top ten hold roughly 1.4%. Sequenced input: PBMCs. The origin of the receptors is a man aged 18 to 30 in good health and CMV-seronegative. The CDR3 runs from the conserved cysteine through the conserved F or W. A D gene is named only where the DNA matches it firmly. The listing skips clone size in some rows; elsewhere it reads once, few, many or a size class.

d_call: TRBD1; j_call: TRBJ2-7; v_call: TRBV30; clone_size: NA; cdr3_nt: TGTGCCTGGAGTGTAGGGACAGGTACCTACGAGCAGTACTTC; cdr3_aa: CAWSVGTGTYEQYF
d_call: NA; j_call: TRBJ2-7; v_call: TRBV5-1; clone_size: NA; cdr3_nt: TGCGCCAGCAGCTTGGGGGCAGGGGACTACGAGCAGTACTTC; cdr3_aa: CASSLGAGDYEQYF
d_call: TRBD1; j_call: TRBJ1-5; v_call: TRBV6-5; clone_size: NA; cdr3_nt: TGTGCCAGCAGAAAGGACAGGTCCACGAATCAGCCCCAGCATTTT; cdr3_aa: CASRKDRSTNQPQHF
d_call: NA; j_call: TRBJ2-1; v_call: TRBV10-3; clone_size: NA; cdr3_nt: TGTGCCATCAGTGACTTCAATGAGCAGTTCTTC; cdr3_aa: CAISDFNEQFF
d_call: NA; j_call: TRBJ2-1; v_call: TRBV30; clone_size: NA; cdr3_nt: TGTGCCTGGGGCCATACCGGGACAGAGCAGTTCTTC; cdr3_aa: CAWGHTGTEQFF
d_call: TRBD1; j_call: TRBJ1-1; v_call: TRBV30; clone_size: NA; cdr3_nt: TGTGCCTGGGGACAGGGGGTACTATCTGAAGCTTTCTTT; cdr3_aa: CAWGQGVLSEAFF
d_call: NA; j_call: TRBJ2-7; v_call: TRBV18; clone_size: NA; cdr3_nt: TGTGCCAGCTCACCACCCGTAGTGGACGAGCAGTACTTC; cdr3_aa: CASSPPVVDEQYF
d_call: NA; j_call: TRBJ1-5; v_call: TRBV19; clone_size: few; cdr3_nt: TGTGCCAGTAGTTACGGGAATCAGCCCCAGCATTTT; cdr3_aa: CASSYGNQPQHF
d_call: NA; j_call: TRBJ2-7; v_call: TRBV11-1; clone_size: NA; cdr3_nt: TGTGCCACCGCGCAAGGACAGTCTGACGAGCAGTACTTC; cdr3_aa: CATAQGQSDEQYF
d_call: NA; j_call: TRBJ2-1; v_call: TRBV27; clone_size: NA; cdr3_nt: TGTGCCAGCAGTTTAACGAGCGGCAATGAGCAGTTCTTC; cdr3_aa: CASSLTSGNEQFF
d_call: TRBD2; j_call: TRBJ2-3; v_call: TRBV11-2; clone_size: NA; cdr3_nt: TGTGCCAGCAGCAGTGTAGCGGGAGGGCGCGATACGCAGTATTTT; cdr3_aa: CASSSVAGGRDTQYF
d_call: TRBD2; j_call: TRBJ2-5; v_call: TRBV4-3; clone_size: NA; cdr3_nt: TGCGCCAGCAGCCAACGACTAGCGGGGGGTCCAGGGCGGGAGACCCAGTACTTC; cdr3_aa: CASSQRLAGGPGRETQYF
d_call: NA; j_call: TRBJ1-2; v_call: TRBV18; clone_size: NA; cdr3_nt: TGTGCCAGCTCGCGCGAGGGAATCCCTGGGGGGAATGGCTACACCTTC; cdr3_aa: CASSREGIPGGNGYTF
d_call: NA; j_call: TRBJ2-7; v_call: TRBV6-7; clone_size: NA; cdr3_nt: TGTGCCAGCAGTCACAGGGATGGGTACGAGCAGTACTTC; cdr3_aa: CASSHRDGYEQYF
d_call: NA; j_call: TRBJ1-2; v_call: TRBV7-9; clone_size: NA; cdr3_nt: TGTGCCAGCAGCTTTGCTGAGAAAACCTTC; cdr3_aa: CASSFAEKTF
d_call: TRBD1; j_call: TRBJ1-1; v_call: TRBV5-6; clone_size: NA; cdr3_nt: TGTGCCAGCAGCCTTATTGACAGGGCCAACACTGAAGCTTTCTTT; cdr3_aa: CASSLIDRANTEAFF
d_call: TRBD1; j_call: TRBJ2-2; v_call: TRBV19; clone_size: NA; cdr3_nt: TGTGCCAGTAGTACCGACAGGGTTAGCACCGGGGAGCTGTTTTTT; cdr3_aa: CASSTDRVSTGELFF
d_call: NA; j_call: TRBJ2-6; v_call: TRBV7-2; clone_size: NA; cdr3_nt: TGTGCCAGCAGCTCCACCAGGGTGGTGGCCAACGTCCTGACTTTC; cdr3_aa: CASSSTRVVANVLTF
d_call: NA; j_call: TRBJ1-1; v_call: TRBV6-5; clone_size: NA; cdr3_nt: TGTGCCAGCAGTTACAGGCCCCCGGGGATGAACACTGAAGCTTTCTTT; cdr3_aa: CASSYRPPGMNTEAFF
d_call: TRBD2; j_call: TRBJ2-7; v_call: TRBV29-1; clone_size: NA; cdr3_nt: TGCAGCGTTGAGGGGAGACTAGCGGGTAACTACGAGCAGTACTTC; cdr3_aa: CSVEGRLAGNYEQYF
d_call: NA; j_call: TRBJ2-1; v_call: TRBV9; clone_size: few; cdr3_nt: TGTGCCAGCAGCGTAGGCGACCTAAGAGGGGGTGAGCAGTTCTTC; cdr3_aa: CASSVGDLRGGEQFF
d_call: TRBD1; j_call: TRBJ1-1; v_call: TRBV29-1; clone_size: few; cdr3_nt: TGCAGCGTTGAAAGGGGACAGTTGAACACTGAAGCTTTCTTT; cdr3_aa: CSVERGQLNTEAFF
d_call: NA; j_call: TRBJ2-1; v_call: TRBV6-6; clone_size: NA; cdr3_nt: TGTGCCAGCAGTTCCCGGACATCCAGCATCCATGAGCAGTTCTTC; cdr3_aa: CASSSRTSSIHEQFF
d_call: NA; j_call: TRBJ2-3; v_call: TRBV15; clone_size: once; cdr3_nt: TGTGCCACCAGCAGAGCATTCAGCACAGATACGCAGTATTTT; cdr3_aa: CATSRAFSTDTQYF
d_call: NA; j_call: TRBJ1-6; v_call: TRBV7-9; clone_size: NA; cdr3_nt: TGTGCCAGCAGCTTAGTCTCCGGGGTCGGTTCACCCCTCCACTTT; cdr3_aa: CASSLVSGVGSPLHF
d_call: TRBD2; j_call: TRBJ2-1; v_call: TRBV11-3; clone_size: NA; cdr3_nt: TGTGCCAGCAGCCCAAGCGGGAGTAATGAGCAGTTCTTC; cdr3_aa: CASSPSGSNEQFF